This passage covers 5 T cell receptor beta chains from one sample sequenced in a study of regulatory dendritic cells for organ transplantation. Allogeneic regulatory or mature dendritic cells were co-cultured for 4 to 6 days with CFSE-labeled sorted T cells at 1:10. These receptors have no known antigen. The table came from immunoSEQ multiplex PCR; TCRdb's copy has only in-frame clones and leaves some out. The sample includes about 5,400 clones, 65% to 75% seen only once; the top ten take around 21%. The sample consisted of memory CD8+ T cells from blood cultured with regulatory dendritic cells. As to subset: CD45RO+ memory T cells. All receptors come from a human donor in good health.

This chain connects TRBV4-3 to TRBJ1-6; 12 bases match TRBD1. This CDR3 is built from 16 residues. Germline values: CDR1 LGHNA, CDR2 YSLEER. After removal of 1 base from V and 10 bases from J, the junction contained 5 bases not matched to a gene. This CDR3 reads CASSQASGTGGSPLHF. CDR3 coding DNA: TGCGCCAGCAGCCAAGCCTCCGGGACAGGGGGCTCACCCCTCCACTTT.

The gene calls are TRBV6-1 and TRBJ2-7, with TRBD1 matching 7 bases. The length of the CDR3 is 14 residues. With V trimmed by 1 base and J by 0 bases, 0 bases remained unmatched. CDR1 MNHNS and CDR2 SASEGT come from the germline V gene. The CDR3 bases are TGTGCCAGCAGTGAAGGGGACAGCTCCTACGAGCAGTACTTC. It translates to CASSEGDSSYEQYF.

This CDR3 reads CASSGGLADYEQYF. The CDR3 coding sequence is TGCGCCAGCAGCGGGGGACTAGCGGACTACGAGCAGTACTTC. The genes are TRBV5-1 and TRBJ2-7; 11 bases align to TRBD2. CDR3 length: 14 amino acids. The germline gives CDR1 SGHRS, CDR2 YFSETQ. The junction had 3 bases not matched to a gene; V was cut back by 4 bases and J by 3 bases. The full variable domain, completed using reference TRBV5-1 and TRBJ2-7, is KAGVTQTPRYLIKTRGQQVTLSCSPISGHRSVSWYQQTPGQGLQFLFEYFSETQRNKGNFPGRFSGRQFSNSRSEMNVSTLELGDSALYLCASSGGLADYEQYFGPGTRLTVT.

V usage is TRBV7-9 and J usage is TRBJ1-2, with no clear D. This CDR3 comprises 13 residues. Looked up from germline, CDR1 is SEHNR and CDR2 is FQNEAQ (reference sequence). Trimming shortened V by 0 bases and J by 3 bases, and 5 bases separated the two germline ends. This CDR3 is CASSLASDYGYTF. CDR3 coding DNA: TGTGCCAGCAGCTTAGCCTCTGACTATGGCTACACCTTC.

CDR3 DNA sequence: TGTGCCAGCAGTTGGCACCCGGGACAGGGCCAAGTTTGGGTCGTCTACGAGCAGTACTTC. Protein: CASSWHPGQGQVWVVYEQYF. The chain combines TRBV28 with TRBJ2-7, with 9 bases lining up with TRBD1. Trimming removed 4 bases from V and 3 bases from J; junction bases left unmatched: 22. Germline values: CDR1 MDHEN, CDR2 SYDVKM. The CDR3 has 20 residues.